This passage covers 20 T cell receptor beta chains from one sample sequenced in a study of CD8+CD57+ T cells in acquired aplastic anemia. CDR3 and TCR beta VDJ profiling relied on a genomic DNA template. TCRdb recomputed calls from the reads with MiXCR, one row per CDR3 protein. The sample holds more than 150,000 distinct CDR3 sequences, less than 50% seen once. It was patients with CD8+CD57+ cell expansion by flow cytometry who were chosen for sequencing. The sample taken for sequencing was sorted CD4+, CD8+, or CD8+CD57+ T cells (not recorded which) from PBMCs. All receptors derive from a human donor with aplastic anemia.

This clonotype was found many times. V usage is TRBV7-9 and J usage is TRBJ2-2; the D gene is possibly TRBD1 (5 bases). CDR1 and CDR2 (germline): SEHNR, FQNEAQ (reference sequence). There are 13 residues in the CDR3. V lost 3 bases to trimming and J lost 7 bases, with 9 bases between them. The CDR3 is CASSFREGGELFF. The CDR3 DNA sequence: TGTGCCAGCAGCTTCAGGGAAGGCGGGGAGCTGTTTTTT.

This clonotype was seen repeatedly, ten times or more. The chain recombines TRBV7-2 with TRBJ2-1; 7 bases are shared with TRBD2. Trimming removed 5 bases from V and 7 bases from J; junction bases left unmatched: 14. The CDR3 is made up of 16 amino acids. Germline V gene data show CDR1 as SGHTA and CDR2 as FQGNSA. CDR3 sequence: CASSVFGGRASNEQFF. Here the CDR3 DNA reads TGTGCCAGCAGCGTGTTCGGGGGGAGGGCCTCGAATGAGCAGTTCTTC.

This clonotype was recorded at least ten times. In DNA, the CDR3 is TGTGCCAGCTTGACTCCGGGACAGGGGTTGTACGAGCAGTACTTC. Protein: CASLTPGQGLYEQYF. V usage is TRBV11-2 and J usage is TRBJ2-7, with 10 bases aligning to TRBD1. There are 15 residues in the CDR3. The ends lost 8 bases at V and 4 bases at J; junction bases unmatched: 11. Germline V gene sequence: CDR1 SGHAT, CDR2 FQNNGV.

This clonotype showed up just once. The rearrangement joins TRBV10-3 to TRBJ1-1; maybe TRBD1 (6 bases). CDR1 and CDR2 from the germline V gene are ENHRY and SYGVKD. The CDR3 runs 15 residues. V lost 2 bases to trimming and J lost 3 bases, with 13 bases between them. CDR3 sequence (DNA): TGTGCCATCAGTGAGAACGGGGGGCAAGACACTGAAGCTTTCTTT. It yields the protein CAISENGGQDTEAFF.

This clonotype was recorded at least ten times. The chain combines TRBV9 with TRBJ2-3, with D possibly matching TRBD1 (5 bases). CDR1 SGDLS and CDR2 YYNGEE come from the germline V gene. The V end lost 0 bases, the J end lost 0 bases, and 8 bases lay between the germline ends. This CDR3 comprises 15 residues. The chain's CDR3 is CASSVAAGSTDTQYF. CDR3 coding DNA: TGTGCCAGCAGCGTAGCGGCAGGGAGCACAGATACGCAGTATTTT.

The rearrangement links TRBV14 to TRBJ2-1; 13 bases are a match to TRBD2. After removal of 4 bases from V and 8 bases from J, the junction contained 5 bases not matched to a gene. The CDR3 runs to 15 residues. In germline, CDR1 is SGHDN, CDR2 FVKESK. Here the CDR3 DNA reads TGTGCCAGCAGCCGAGGACTAGCGGGAGTGGATGAGCAGTTCTTC. Protein: CASSRGLAGVDEQFF.

V and J are TRBV2 and TRBJ1-2; D may be TRBD1 (5 bases). Germline V lookup: CDR1 SNHLY, CDR2 FYNNEI. CDR3 length equals 15 residues. V dropped 8 bases and J dropped 3 bases, with 19 bases sitting between them. CDR3 region: CASSPAWGEDYGYTF. DNA of the CDR3: TGTGCCAGCTCACCAGCGTGGGGGGAAGACTATGGCTACACCTTC. The entire variable domain, with the rest obtained from reference TRBV2 and TRBJ1-2, is as follows: EPEVTQTPSHQVTQMGQEVILRCVPISNHLYFYWYRQILGQKVEFLVSFYNNEISEKSEIFDDQFSVERPDGSNFTLKIRSTKLEDSAMYFCASSPAWGEDYGYTFGSGTRLTVV.

This clonotype was counted only a few times. The chain combines TRBV10-3 with TRBJ2-5, with D perhaps TRBD1 (6 bases). Trimming shortened V by 3 bases and J by 2 bases, and 7 bases separated the two germline ends. The CDR3 contains 13 residues. Germline V gene lookup returns CDR1 ENHRY and CDR2 SYGVKD. The CDR3, as DNA: TGTGCCATCAGTGATACAGGGCAAGAGACCCAGTACTTC. Its translation is CAISDTGQETQYF.

This clonotype was found a few times. The V gene is TRBV11-2, the J gene TRBJ1-3; D might be TRBD1 (5 bases). The ends were cut back, 4 bases at V and 3 bases at J, with 16 bases in the middle. Germline V gene data show CDR1 as SGHAT and CDR2 as FQNNGV. The CDR3 length is 16 residues. CDR3 nucleotide sequence: TGTGCCAGCAGCTGGGGGATGCCAGGAGGTGGAAACACCATATATTTT. Amino acids: CASSWGMPGGGNTIYF.

This clonotype was observed a few times. This chain uses TRBV25-1 with TRBJ2-5; D might be TRBD1 (7 bases). In germline, CDR1 is MGHDK, CDR2 SYGVNS. Trimming took 1 base from V and 3 from J, leaving 12 bases between them. This CDR3 has 15 amino acids. CDR3 sequence (DNA): TGTGCCAGCAGTGAATTGGGACAGCGGGAAGAGACCCAGTACTTC. It translates to CASSELGQREETQYF.

The rearrangement links TRBV10-1 to TRBJ1-1; D remains ambiguous. The CDR3 is made up of 15 amino acids. Germline CDR1 reads WNHNN; CDR2 reads SYGVQD (reference sequence). V was shortened by 6 bases and J by 3 bases, with 17 bases between the two germline ends. CDR3 in amino acids: CASSLRRGRDTEAFF. The CDR3 nucleotides read TGCGCCAGCAGCCTCAGGAGAGGTCGAGACACTGAAGCTTTCTTT.

The V and J genes are TRBV7-9 and TRBJ1-2; D is undetermined. V lost 8 bases, J lost 0 bases, and 13 bases lay in between. Germline loops: CDR1 SEHNR, CDR2 FQNEAQ (reference sequence). There are 14 residues in the CDR3. CDR3 sequence (DNA): TGTGCCAGCTACGCTGCCCGAGCTAACTATGGCTACACCTTC. Protein: CASYAARANYGYTF.

The rearrangement links TRBV2 to TRBJ2-5, with D possibly being TRBD1 (6 bases). This CDR3 is built from 15 residues. Germline loops: CDR1 SNHLY, CDR2 FYNNEI. The V and J ends lost 6 bases and 2 bases respectively, with 16 bases between them. The CDR3 sequence is CASRRRWDMQETQYF. The CDR3 nucleotides are TGTGCCAGCAGGCGCCGATGGGACATGCAAGAGACCCAGTACTTC.

This clonotype was seen only a few times. The rearrangement uses TRBV10-3 and TRBJ1-1; 7 nucleotides match TRBD1. V lost 6 bases to trimming and J lost 1 base; unmatched junction nucleotides: 5. The CDR3 has 14 amino acids. Germline-derived CDR1 and CDR2 are ENHRY and SYGVKD. CDR3 in amino acids: CAISLRGGNTEAFF. Written as DNA, the CDR3 is TGTGCCATCAGCCTCAGGGGGGGGAACACTGAAGCTTTCTTT.

This clonotype has a count of ten or more. This chain uses TRBV9 with TRBJ1-1, with 9 positions matching TRBD1. The CDR3 sequence is 14 residues long. The trim removed 3 bases at V and 5 bases at J, leaving 5 bases unmatched. Germline CDR1 is SGDLS and CDR2 is YYNGEE. This CDR3 reads CASSGTGANTEAFF. As DNA, the CDR3 is TGTGCCAGCAGCGGGACAGGGGCGAATACTGAAGCTTTCTTT.

This clonotype was observed many times. In nucleotides, the CDR3 is TGTGCCAGCGGGGGGGGGGAGACCCAGTACTTC. It encodes CASGGGETQYF. This rearrangement joins TRBV3-1 to TRBJ2-5; 7 bases line up with TRBD2. The V gene's germline CDR1 is LGHDT and CDR2 YNNKEL (reference sequence). The CDR3 length is 11 residues. V was pared by 8 bases and J by 5 bases, with 2 bases of the junction left unmatched.

This clonotype was counted many times. The rearrangement uses TRBV5-1 and TRBJ2-7, with D perhaps being TRBD1 or TRBD2 (5 bases each). V was pared by 5 bases and J by 2 bases, with 14 bases between. Germline CDR1 is SGHRS and CDR2 is YFSETQ. The CDR3 is 14 residues long. The CDR3 DNA follows: TGCGCCAGCAGTGAGGGGCGCGCCCCCTACGAGCAGTACTTC. It codes for CASSEGRAPYEQYF.

This chain uses TRBV3-1 with TRBJ2-3; TRBD2 matches at 10 bases. Germline CDR1 LGHDT, CDR2 YNNKEL (reference sequence). CDR3 length equals 17 residues. V lost 4 bases, J lost 0 bases, and 7 bases stayed unmatched. The DNA for the CDR3 is TGTGCCAGCAGCCTAGCGGGGGGCGGAGCGAGCACAGATACGCAGTATTTT. Protein sequence: CASSLAGGGASTDTQYF.

This chain joins TRBV19 and TRBJ1-2; perhaps TRBD1 as D (5 bases). Trimming shortened V by 5 bases and J by 12 bases, and 16 bases separated the two germline ends. Per germline, CDR1 LNHDA and CDR2 SQIVND (reference sequence). The CDR3 totals 12 residues. The CDR3 nucleotides are TGTGCCAGTAGTTTAAGGGGCGGTGGAAACACCTTC. This sequence encodes CASSLRGGGNTF.

The chain has TRBV5-1 and TRBJ2-7; perhaps TRBD2 as D (6 bases). The length of the CDR3 is 15 residues. The germline gives CDR1 SGHRS, CDR2 YFSETQ. Deletions cut 0 bases from V and 3 bases from J, with 13 bases between. The CDR3: CASSLDPGLDYEQYF. As DNA, the CDR3 is TGCGCCAGCAGCTTGGACCCGGGACTGGACTACGAGCAGTACTTC. Combining the CDR3 with reference TRBV5-1 and TRBJ2-7 gives the whole variable domain KAGVTQTPRYLIKTRGQQVTLSCSPISGHRSVSWYQQTPGQGLQFLFEYFSETQRNKGNFPGRFSGRQFSNSRSEMNVSTLELGDSALYLCASSLDPGLDYEQYFGPGTRLTVT.